The 8 T cell receptor beta chains below were found in one sample sequenced in a study of regulatory T cells in long-lasting Graves disease. Construction of TCR beta libraries relied on iRepertoire HTBI primers and on Arm-PCR targeting CDR3 regions. In TCRdb, the multiplex PCR reads were re-called with MiXCR into one record per CDR3 protein. The table includes approximately 290,000 distinct CDR3 sequences, around a fifth detected once. Time point given: persistent/refractory GD, antithyroid drugs over 5 years with positive TRAb. RNA from PBMCs was the source of the TCR library. The sequences come from peripheral blood mononuclear cells (PBMCs), collected when the disease was refractory, from a patient treated with antithyroid drugs. Receptor source: a female donor with Graves disease.

A note on this clonotype: Given the absence of the conserved phenylalanine or tryptophan at the CDR3 end, a read error is likely. This chain uses TRBV20-1 with TRBJ2-1, with 12 bases identical to TRBD2. Germline V gene sequence: CDR1 DFQATT, CDR2 SNEGSKA (reference sequence). With V trimmed by 3 bases and J by 6 bases, 12 bases remained unmatched. The CDR3 consists of 17 residues. The CDR3 coding sequence is TGCAGTGCTAGGGCACTCCAGACTAGCGGGAGAAGCAATGAGCAGTTCCTC. Its translation: CSARALQTSGRSNEQFL.

This clonotype was observed many times. The chain uses TRBV12-3 or TRBV12-4 and TRBJ2-2, with no clear D. V lost 2 bases, J lost 1 base, and 5 bases lay in between. The CDR3 is made up of 14 amino acids. The CDR3 nucleotides are TGTGCCAGCAGTTTATTACAGAACACCGGGGAGCTGTTTTTT. Amino acid sequence: CASSLLQNTGELFF.

This clonotype was counted at least ten times. The rearrangement joins TRBV2 to TRBJ2-4; TRBD2 aligns across 12 bases. Unmatched junction bases numbered 7, after V lost 8 bases and J lost 2 bases. CDR1 SNHLY and CDR2 FYNNEI come from the germline V gene. This CDR3 has 16 residues. The CDR3 spells CASSLAGGISKNIQYF. Written as DNA, the CDR3 is TGTGCCAGCTCGCTAGCGGGAGGGATATCCAAAAACATTCAGTACTTC.

The rearrangement uses TRBV19 and TRBJ2-2, with TRBD2 matching over 7 bases. V shed 10 bases, J shed 5 bases, and the junction held 13 bases outside the gene matches. Looked up from germline, CDR1 is LNHDA and CDR2 is SQIVND (reference sequence). The CDR3 has 15 amino acids. CDR3 amino acids: CATTGLAVITGELFF. In nucleotides, the CDR3 is TGTGCCACTACCGGCCTAGCGGTAATAACCGGGGAGCTGTTTTTT.

This clonotype was counted a few times. The chain employs TRBV19 and TRBJ2-7, with TRBD1 as a possible D gene (5 bases). The germline V and J ends were trimmed by 5 bases and 3 bases, with 14 bases remaining between them. Germline lookup yields CDR1 LNHDA and CDR2 SQIVND (reference sequence). CDR3 length equals 14 residues. CDR3: CASSFGRAGYEQYF. The CDR3 DNA reads TGTGCCAGTAGTTTCGGCAGGGCTGGCTACGAGCAGTACTTC. Full variable domain (missing parts from reference TRBV19 and TRBJ2-7): DGGITQSPKYLFRKEGQNVTLSCEQNLNHDAMYWYRQDPGQGLRLIYYSQIVNDFQKGDIAEGYSVSREKKESFPLTVTSAQKNPTAFYLCASSFGRAGYEQYFGPGTRLTVT.

This clonotype was recorded at least ten times. The chain is built from TRBV25-1 and TRBJ2-2; D ambiguous. V was pared by 2 bases and J by 4 bases, with 11 bases between. Looked up from germline, CDR1 is MGHDK and CDR2 is SYGVNS. This CDR3 contains 15 residues. CDR3 in amino acids: CASSESGRLTGELFF. In DNA, the CDR3 is TGTGCCAGCAGTGAAAGTGGCAGACTCACCGGGGAGCTGTTTTTT.

This clonotype was counted between two and nine times. This rearrangement joins TRBV7-9 to TRBJ2-1; D is possibly TRBD2 (5 bases). This CDR3 is built from 12 residues. From germline, CDR1 is SEHNR and CDR2 FQNEAQ (reference sequence). Trimming stripped 8 bases from V and 8 bases from J, with 13 bases between. The chain's CDR3 is CASGRGGYEQFF. The DNA for the CDR3 is TGTGCCAGCGGGAGAGGAGGTTATGAGCAGTTCTTC.

The sample holds many counts of this clonotype. This chain connects TRBV2 to TRBJ2-7, with 14 bases lining up with TRBD2. Trimming at V came to 9 bases and at J to 8 bases, leaving 12 bases not matched to a gene. This CDR3 is built from 15 residues. Germline loops: CDR1 SNHLY, CDR2 FYNNEI. CDR3 residues: CASTSPGTSGSKQYF. DNA for the CDR3: TGTGCCAGTACTAGCCCCGGGACTAGCGGGAGTAAGCAGTACTTC.